This TCR beta chain was sequenced for a study of blood T cell repertoires in COVID-19. On the study more broadly: Samples came from the United States, Italy and Spain, spanning acute and convalescent COVID-19. In each case, the material was cDNA or gDNA derived from T cells, B-cell-depleted T cells, or PBMCs.

Seattle cases were enrolled at active infection and followed longitudinally. The CDR3 totals 13 residues. Germline V lookup: CDR1 SGDLS, CDR2 YYNGEE. In the original analysis: Amplification from reference gene primers served as the basis for estimated nucleated cell counts. Produced via immunoSEQ multiplex PCR; TCRdb's table is partial and in-frame only. V and J calls and clone size follow that table, whereas D and trimming were derived from the DNA. The top ten hold over 5.5% of the sample, which has approximately 120,000 clones, approximately 74% seen once. Concerning this clone itself: At one boundary the junction diverges from the germline segment, which might be a read error.

The sample taken for sequencing was peripheral blood. The chain uses TRBV9 and TRBJ1-1; D possibly corresponds to TRBD1 (5 bases). This clonotype was sampled from an elderly man with COVID-19, enrolled during active disease. Here the CDR3 reads CASSVELGTGAFF. As DNA, the CDR3 is TGTGCCAGCAGCGTAGAGTTGGGGACTGGAGCTTTCTTT.